The clone carrying this T cell receptor beta chain was recorded only once. V lost 7 bases, J lost 9 bases, and 10 bases stayed unmatched. This CDR3 is built from 14 residues. Per the germline V gene, CDR1 is ENHRY and CDR2 is SYGVKD. Template material for amplifying TCR beta CDR3 regions consisted of RNA transcripts. First-round RT-PCR of the TCR CDR3 relied on the HTBI primer set. A single record per CDR3 protein comes from TCRdb applying MiXCR to the multiplex PCR reads. The repertoire holds some 510,000 distinct CDR3 sequences, with roughly 46% as singletons. The data belong to a study of T cells in Graves' hyperthyroidism and ophthalmopathy. Uncontrolled infection, other autoimmune disease, pregnancy or lactation led to exclusion.

The chain couples TRBV10-3 to TRBJ2-5; the match to TRBD1 covers 11 bases. The clonotype comes from a woman under 30 with Graves' hyperthyroidism. Sequencing was performed on peripheral blood or thyroid tissue (not recorded which). The CDR3 nucleotides are TGTGCCATCAATGCGGACAGGGGGCTTGAGCCCCAGTACTTC. Residues: CAINADRGLEPQYF.